A single sample gave rise to the 32 T cell receptor beta chains below, sequenced in a study of graft-versus-host responses after intestinal transplantation. Method: immunoSEQ multiplex PCR; TCRdb's copy keeps in-frame clones and lacks some. Of approximately 82,000 clones detected, 91% appear once; the ten largest clones hold more than 0.095%. Their specific antigens are unknown. The specimen was unstimulated CD4+ T cells sorted from spleen or lymph node cells, collected before intestinal transplant. Receptors originate from a human donor who received an intestinal transplant.

V usage is TRBV7-9 and J usage is TRBJ1-5; a possible D gene is TRBD1 (6 bases). Germline assignment: CDR1 SEHNR and CDR2 FQNEAQ (reference sequence). V lost 3 bases and J 1 base, leaving 13 bases between the germline ends. There are 16 residues in the CDR3. The CDR3 loop reads CASSFSAGASNQPQHF. In nucleotides, the CDR3 is TGTGCCAGCAGCTTTTCCGCAGGGGCAAGCAATCAGCCCCAGCATTTT.

This clone was found once. This chain connects TRBV6-1 to TRBJ1-5, with 8 positions matching TRBD1. J lost 4 bases, V lost 5 bases, and 7 bases had no gene match. CDR1 and CDR2 from the germline V gene are MNHNS and SASEGT. The CDR3 covers 15 residues. The chain's CDR3 is CASSSRQGRNQPQHF. The CDR3, as DNA: TGTGCCAGCAGTTCCAGACAGGGGAGAAATCAGCCCCAGCATTTT.

The rearrangement joins TRBV7-8 to TRBJ2-5; the D gene is possibly TRBD2 (5 bases). The V gene lost 5 bases and the J gene lost 5 bases, with 15 bases spanning the gap. The length of the CDR3 is 14 residues. Germline CDR1 reads SGHVS; CDR2 reads FQNEAQ. The DNA of the CDR3 is TGTGCCAGCAGCCTTCCGGTGGGAGCGGAGACCCAGTACTTC. Its protein is CASSLPVGAETQYF.

The CDR3 sequence: CASSIPSSGANVLTF. DNA of the CDR3: TGTGCCAGCAGTATCCCGAGCTCTGGGGCCAACGTCCTGACTTTC. This sequence joins TRBV2 and TRBJ2-6; unclear D gene. The CDR3 spans 15 residues. V lost 5 bases, J lost 0 bases, and 8 bases lay in between. Per the germline V gene, CDR1 is SNHLY and CDR2 is FYNNEI.

V and J are TRBV7-2 and TRBJ2-7; the D gene is possibly TRBD2 (5 bases). Germline values: CDR1 SGHTA, CDR2 FQGNSA. This CDR3 has 14 amino acids. V was trimmed by 0 bases and J by 2 bases, leaving 8 bases between them. CDR3 in amino acids: CASSLATGTYEQYF. CDR3 nucleotides: TGTGCCAGCAGCTTAGCAACGGGGACCTACGAGCAGTACTTC. Full variable domain (missing parts from reference TRBV7-2 and TRBJ2-7): GAGVSQSPSNKVTEKGKDVELRCDPISGHTALYWYRQSLGQGLEFLIYFQGNSAPDKSGLPSDRFSAERTGGSVSTLTIQRTQQEDSAVYLCASSLATGTYEQYFGPGTRLTVT.

This chain joins TRBV19 and TRBJ1-6, with 7 bases aligning to TRBD1. Germline trimming cut 6 bases from V and 5 bases from J; bases unmatched to any gene: 10. This CDR3 is built from 16 residues. Looked up from germline, CDR1 is LNHDA and CDR2 is SQIVND (reference sequence). In DNA form, the CDR3 reads TGTGCCAGTAGCAAAAGACAGGGTCTACATAATTCACCCCTCCACTTT. Amino acids: CASSKRQGLHNSPLHF.

The rearrangement uses TRBV5-4 and TRBJ2-1; 13 positions agree with TRBD2. CDR3 size: 18 residues. V gave up 3 bases and J gave up 4 bases; unmatched junction bases: 10. CDR1 SGHNT and CDR2 YYREEE come from the germline V gene (reference sequence). The CDR3 DNA reads TGTGCCAGCAGCTCCGTGTCGACTAGCGGGGGGAGGTACAATGAGCAGTTCTTC. Its translation is CASSSVSTSGGRYNEQFF.

The V and J genes are TRBV4-3 and TRBJ2-3; TRBD2 matches at 9 bases. CDR3 length equals 15 residues. The germline CDR1 and CDR2 sequences are LGHNA and YSLEER. V lost 0 bases to trimming and J lost 5 bases; unmatched junction nucleotides: 3. CDR3 in DNA: TGCGCCAGCAGCCAAGAGGCGGGGGGGCGAGATACGCAGTATTTT. It specifies CASSQEAGGRDTQYF.

The V and J genes are TRBV4-3 and TRBJ1-2; unclear D gene. V lost 4 bases and J 2 bases, leaving 14 bases between the germline ends. The length of the CDR3 is 15 residues. The germline V gene encodes CDR1 LGHNA and CDR2 YSLEER. Here the CDR3 DNA reads TGCGCCAGCAGCCCTTCGGGAACTCCGAACTATGGCTACACCTTC. It codes for CASSPSGTPNYGYTF.

This rearrangement joins TRBV4-3 to TRBJ2-3; 8 bases fit TRBD1. Germline CDR1 and CDR2: LGHNA and YSLEER. Trimming cost V 2 bases and J 2 bases; bases outside gene matches: 12. This CDR3 region has 18 residues. The CDR3, as DNA: TGCGCCAGCAGCCAATCCGGACAGGGAGCTATTTACACAGATACGCAGTATTTT. This encodes CASSQSGQGAIYTDTQYF.

The CDR3 bases are TGCAGTGCTAGAGAGAGAGAGACCCAGTACTTC. It translates to CSARERETQYF. The V and J genes are TRBV20-1 and TRBJ2-5, with unresolved D. Germline lookup yields CDR1 DFQATT and CDR2 SNEGSKA (reference sequence). V lost 0 bases and J 4 bases, leaving 3 bases between the germline ends. The CDR3 has 11 residues.

V gene TRBV10-3 combines with J gene TRBJ1-5, with 10 bases identical to TRBD1. Germline V lookup: CDR1 ENHRY, CDR2 SYGVKD. The CDR3 length is 17 residues. V trimming: 3 bases; J trimming: 0 bases; junction bases outside the gene matches: 5. The CDR3 sequence: CAISDRDRGNSNQPQHF. The CDR3, as DNA: TGTGCCATCAGTGATCGGGACAGGGGTAATAGCAATCAGCCCCAGCATTTT.

V and J are TRBV19 and TRBJ2-7; D unresolved. The V gene lost 0 bases and the J gene lost 1 base, with 10 bases spanning the gap. CDR1 and CDR2 from the germline V gene are LNHDA and SQIVND (reference sequence). CDR3 size: 15 residues. CDR3 sequence reads: CASSIEVTLSYEQYF. The DNA of the CDR3 is TGTGCCAGTAGTATAGAGGTCACACTATCCTACGAGCAGTACTTC.

The genes are TRBV18 and TRBJ1-5, with 11 bases that match TRBD1. V trimming: 4 bases; J trimming: 0 bases; junction bases outside the gene matches: 11. The V gene's germline CDR1 is KGHSH and CDR2 LQKENI. This CDR3 is built from 19 residues. The CDR3 bases are TGTGCCAGCTCACGAACCGGGACAGGGGGTGTCTTTAGCAATCAGCCCCAGCATTTT. Translated: CASSRTGTGGVFSNQPQHF.

V and J are TRBV7-2 and TRBJ2-7, with 9 bases identical to TRBD2. CDR1 and CDR2 from the germline V gene are SGHTA and FQGNSA. This CDR3 is built from 14 residues. Losses at the gene ends were 2 bases for V and 3 bases for J; bases not matched to a gene: 2. The CDR3, as DNA: TGTGCCAGCAGCTTATCTAGCGGGGTCTACGAGCAGTACTTC. Translating it yields CASSLSSGVYEQYF.

This clone showed up just a few times. The chain employs TRBV10-3 and TRBJ2-3; D possibly corresponds to TRBD1 (6 bases). Trimming left V 1 base short and J 0 bases short, with 8 bases between. CDR1 is ENHRY, CDR2 SYGVKD, per germline. CDR3 length: 15 amino acids. This CDR3 is CAISEYRASTDTQYF. CDR3 in DNA: TGTGCCATCAGTGAGTACAGGGCCAGCACAGATACGCAGTATTTT.

The V and J genes are TRBV14 and TRBJ2-1; D not resolved. Trimming removed 1 base from V and 7 bases from J, with 5 bases in between. The CDR3 covers 12 residues. Germline CDR1 is SGHDN and CDR2 is FVKESK. The chain's CDR3 is CASSQVSNEQFF. CDR3 in DNA: TGTGCCAGCAGCCAAGTATCTAATGAGCAGTTCTTC.

This rearrangement joins TRBV2 to TRBJ1-5; weak D call: TRBD1 (6 bases). Deletions cut 4 bases from V and 5 bases from J, with 9 bases between. CDR3 length: 13 amino acids. Germline CDR1 reads SNHLY; CDR2 reads FYNNEI. CDR3 coding DNA: TGTGCCAGCAGTGTACAGGGAGATCAGCCCCAGCATTTT. It specifies CASSVQGDQPQHF.

The chain links TRBV30 to TRBJ2-2, with D perhaps TRBD1 (5 bases). The CDR3 runs 18 residues. Germline CDR1 and CDR2: GTSNPN and SVGIG (reference sequence). Trimming cost V 2 bases and J 2 bases, with 21 bases left between them. The CDR3 region is CAWSFSGPRTLNTGELFF. The CDR3 bases are TGTGCCTGGAGTTTTAGTGGCCCACGGACACTTAACACCGGGGAGCTGTTTTTT.

This rearrangement joins TRBV19 to TRBJ1-1, with D hard to call. The germline gives CDR1 LNHDA, CDR2 SQIVND (reference sequence). The V and J ends lost 7 bases and 1 base respectively, with 13 bases between them. CDR3 length equals 14 residues. In DNA form, the CDR3 reads TGTGCCAGTACCCATGGAGGGAAGAACACTGAAGCTTTCTTT. Amino acids: CASTHGGKNTEAFF.

The chain has TRBV5-6 and TRBJ1-5; weak D call: TRBD1 (5 bases). Germline CDR1 and CDR2: SGHDT and YYEEEE. The CDR3 is made up of 19 amino acids. Trimming left V 4 bases short and J 0 bases short, with 23 bases between. The CDR3 DNA sequence: TGTGCCAGCAGCCCGACTCCCAGGGTCCGAGAAATTAGCAATCAGCCCCAGCATTTT. It is translated as CASSPTPRVREISNQPQHF.

This chain joins TRBV21-1 and TRBJ2-4; TRBD2, as called in the table, went unchecked against the DNA. TRBV21-1 is a recognized pseudogene. This CDR3 spans 20 amino acids. CDR3 sequence reads: CASSKARHKANRLAKNIQYF. The CDR3 nucleotides are TGTGCCAGCAGCAAAGCTCGGCATAAAGCTAATCGACTAGCCAAAAACATTCAGTACTTC.

The chain uses TRBV7-2 and TRBJ2-4, with TRBD2 matching over 9 bases. V lost 2 bases, J lost 9 bases, and 11 bases stayed unmatched. The length of the CDR3 is 16 residues. CDR1 SGHTA and CDR2 FQGNSA come from the germline V gene. Here the CDR3 reads CASSLLRGGEGGIQYF. In DNA, the CDR3 is TGTGCCAGCAGCTTACTCCGCGGGGGGGAGGGTGGCATTCAGTACTTC.

The count of this clone is one. The chain carries TRBV10-3 and TRBJ2-3; 10 nucleotides align to TRBD2. Germline V gene data show CDR1 as ENHRY and CDR2 as SYGVKD. The CDR3 extends over 16 amino acids. With V trimmed by 6 bases and J by 0 bases, 6 bases remained unmatched. The CDR3 region is CAIRESGGVSTDTQYF. CDR3 coding DNA: TGTGCCATCAGGGAAAGCGGGGGGGTCAGCACAGATACGCAGTATTTT.

The V call is TRBV18, the J call TRBJ2-3, with TRBD2 matching over 7 bases. The V and J ends lost 1 base and 0 bases, in that order; junction bases with no gene match: 13. Looked up from germline, CDR1 is KGHSH and CDR2 is LQKENI. The CDR3 runs 19 residues. The CDR3 reads CASSPLAGDARSSTDTQYF. Here the CDR3 DNA reads TGTGCCAGCTCACCACTCGCGGGGGACGCTAGATCTAGCACAGATACGCAGTATTTT.

The CDR3 loop reads CASSYSGEGGYTF. The CDR3 DNA follows: TGTGCCAGCAGCTACAGCGGGGAAGGTGGCTACACCTTC. The rearrangement uses TRBV7-8 and TRBJ1-2; D not resolved. Trimming removed 4 bases at V and 7 bases at J, with 13 bases between. CDR1 and CDR2 from the germline V gene are SGHVS and FQNEAQ. The CDR3 loop spans 13 amino acids.

This chain links TRBV19 with TRBJ1-2; TRBD1 matches 8 bases. The J segment lost 8 bases and the V segment lost 4 bases, leaving 12 bases of the junction unmatched. Germline CDR1 reads LNHDA; CDR2 reads SQIVND (reference sequence). This CDR3 comprises 15 residues. CDR3 sequence reads: CASSTELDRVAGYTF. CDR3 DNA: TGTGCCAGTAGTACCGAGTTGGACAGGGTGGCCGGCTACACCTTC.

The chain carries TRBV10-3 and TRBJ1-1, with 7 nucleotides matching TRBD1. CDR1 and CDR2 from the germline V gene are ENHRY and SYGVKD. This CDR3 is built from 12 residues. The CDR3 here is CASTGEDTEAFF. CDR3 DNA: TGTGCTTCAACAGGGGAGGACACTGAAGCTTTCTTT.

This sequence joins TRBV7-2 and TRBJ1-5; weak D call: TRBD1 (5 bases). This CDR3 region has 15 residues. Germline lookup yields CDR1 SGHTA and CDR2 FQGNSA. Trimming removed 0 bases at V and 7 bases at J, with 13 bases between. In DNA, the CDR3 is TGTGCCAGCAGCTTAGCATGGGGGGTGGAACAGCCCCAGCATTTT. Encoded protein: CASSLAWGVEQPQHF.

The chain employs TRBV7-2 and TRBJ2-3; D is possibly TRBD2 (7 bases). The CDR3 consists of 15 residues. Germline lookup yields CDR1 SGHTA and CDR2 FQGNSA. V lost 5 bases and J 4 bases, leaving 16 bases between the germline ends. Here the CDR3 DNA reads TGTGCCAGCAGCGTCAAGGGGGGGAGGGCAGATACGCAGTATTTT. Translated: CASSVKGGRADTQYF. The full variable domain, completed using reference TRBV7-2 and TRBJ2-3, is GAGVSQSPSNKVTEKGKDVELRCDPISGHTALYWYRQSLGQGLEFLIYFQGNSAPDKSGLPSDRFSAERTGGSVSTLTIQRTQQEDSAVYLCASSVKGGRADTQYFGPGTRLTVL.

V gene TRBV4-1 combines with J gene TRBJ1-2; TRBD1 aligns across 7 bases. J gave up 8 bases and V 5 bases, and 14 bases lay outside the gene matches. This CDR3 comprises 15 residues. Germline CDR1 MGHRA, CDR2 YSYEKL. CDR3 residues: CASSSPEGGFYGYTF. For the CDR3, the DNA is TGCGCCAGCAGCTCTCCCGAAGGGGGCTTCTACGGCTACACCTTC.

About this clone itself: In the same sample, other DNA sequences code for this CDR3. The chain carries TRBV9 and TRBJ1-6; 7 positions match TRBD1. V dropped 4 bases and J dropped 6; count of bases not matched to a gene: 7. Germline V CDR1 and CDR2: SGDLS, YYNGEE. CDR3 length: 15 residues. The CDR3 DNA is TGTGCCAGCAGCCCCGCGGACAGGTCTAATTCACCCCTCCACTTT. It yields the protein CASSPADRSNSPLHF.